Presented here are 10 T cell receptor beta chains from one specimen sequenced in a study of T cell changes during pregnancy in multiple sclerosis. The repertoire was sequenced with immunoSEQ multiplex PCR; TCRdb's copy has only in-frame clones and lacks some. The sample contains some 74,000 clones, approximately 92% of which appear only once. Specimen: peripheral blood, collected before pregnancy. The receptors stem from a female donor with multiple sclerosis, enrolled in a pregnancy study.

This clone was recorded only once. The chain couples TRBV14 to TRBJ2-1; D possibly corresponds to TRBD1 (5 bases). The CDR3 has 16 amino acids. V lost 0 bases, J lost 2 bases, and 11 bases lay in between. Germline CDR1 SGHDN, CDR2 FVKESK. As DNA, the CDR3 is TGTGCCAGCAGCCAAGATTTTCCGACAGCCTACAATGAGCAGTTCTTC. It encodes CASSQDFPTAYNEQFF.

J is TRBJ2-5 and V is TRBV14; 9 bases agree with TRBD1. Germline loops: CDR1 SGHDN, CDR2 FVKESK. This CDR3 has 15 amino acids. V dropped 8 bases and J dropped 10; count of bases not matched to a gene: 17. CDR3 protein: CASGIGTGPQGVQYF. The DNA for the CDR3 is TGTGCCAGCGGGATAGGGACAGGGCCCCAGGGGGTCCAGTACTTC.

J is TRBJ2-7 and V is TRBV19; 10 bases map to TRBD2. There are 14 residues in the CDR3. V was clipped by 3 bases and J by 6 bases; unmatched bases: 5. Germline values: CDR1 LNHDA, CDR2 SQIVND (reference sequence). The CDR3 here is CASSMVAGGPEQYF. The DNA for the CDR3 is TGTGCCAGTAGTATGGTAGCGGGAGGCCCCGAGCAGTACTTC.

The rearrangement uses TRBV7-9 and TRBJ1-5, with a tentative D call TRBD1 (5 bases). Germline V gives CDR1 SEHNR, CDR2 FQNEAQ (reference sequence). The CDR3 length is 14 residues. With 1 base removed from V and 6 bases from J, the gap between germline ends came to 10 bases. CDR3 sequence (DNA): TGTGCCAGCAGCTTAGATGGGGGAGGTCAGCCCCAGCATTTT. Residues: CASSLDGGGQPQHF.

The chain combines TRBV6-1 with TRBJ1-2; 10 positions agree with TRBD1. Germline trimming cut 10 bases from V and 5 bases from J; bases unmatched to any gene: 4. The germline gives CDR1 MNHNS, CDR2 SASEGT. The CDR3 covers 12 residues. In DNA, the CDR3 is TGTGCCACCCGGACAGGGGGTTATGGCTACACCTTC. Translating gives CATRTGGYGYTF.

This rearrangement joins TRBV5-6 to TRBJ1-2; the D gene is possibly TRBD1 (6 bases). The CDR3 runs to 14 residues. The V end was cut by 6 bases, the J end by 4 bases, with 16 bases between. The germline V gene encodes CDR1 SGHDT and CDR2 YYEEEE. The chain's CDR3 is CASTTPRGAYGYTF. The CDR3 bases are TGTGCCAGCACCACCCCCAGGGGTGCCTATGGCTACACCTTC.

The chain is built from TRBV5-4 and TRBJ2-7; 9 nucleotides align to TRBD2. Germline V gene sequence: CDR1 SGHNT, CDR2 YYREEE (reference sequence). J lost 4 bases, V lost 4 bases, and 6 bases had no gene match. CDR3 length: 14 amino acids. The DNA for the CDR3 is TGTGCCAGCAGCCGTAGCGGGAGTATTTACGAGCAGTACTTC. Translation: CASSRSGSIYEQYF. Combining the CDR3 with reference TRBV5-4 and TRBJ2-7 gives the whole variable domain ETGVTQSPTHLIKTRGQQVTLRCSSQSGHNTVSWYQQALGQGPQFIFQYYREEENGRGNFPPRFSGLQFPNYSSELNVNALELDDSALYLCASSRSGSIYEQYFGPGTRLTVT.

V gene TRBV6-4 combines with J gene TRBJ2-7; TRBD1 is a possible D gene (6 bases). Looked up from germline, CDR1 is MRHNA and CDR2 is SNTAGT. V lost 0 bases and J lost 7, with 10 bases in between. The CDR3 covers 13 residues. DNA of the CDR3: TGTGCCAGCAGTGACTCACCACAGGGAGAGCAGTACTTC. It is translated as CASSDSPQGEQYF.

This clone was counted between two and nine times. The chain is built from TRBV4-3 and TRBJ2-7; a weak D match, TRBD1 (6 bases). Germline CDR1 LGHNA, CDR2 YSLEER. The length of the CDR3 is 15 residues. V was trimmed by 0 bases and J by 2 bases, leaving 11 bases between them. CDR3 DNA sequence: TGCGCCAGCAGCCAAGAAATAGGACAGACCTACGAGCAGTACTTC. Its translation is CASSQEIGQTYEQYF.

The chain links TRBV6-1 to TRBJ1-2; D is undetermined. Germline V CDR1 and CDR2: MNHNS, SASEGT. The CDR3 has 15 amino acids. Trimming took off 0 bases at V and 0 bases at J, with 8 bases between the two ends. Written as DNA, the CDR3 is TGTGCCAGCAGTGAAGCCGAGGGAACTAACTATGGCTACACCTTC. Translating it yields CASSEAEGTNYGYTF.